The clone carrying this T cell receptor beta chain appeared many times. Its antigen remains unknown. The data derive from a study of CD8 T cells in ankylosing spondylitis. Regarding the study as a whole: Typical of ankylosing spondylitis blood, it appeared, was a TCR beta motif of several highly homologous variants. Several of the motif variants were reported before in synovial fluid and blood from reactive arthritis. Researchers reportedly found disease-linked clones significantly enriched in matched ankylosing spondylitis synovial fluid. Relatively scarce in peripheral blood, disease-linked clones were CD8+.

Library preparation for TCR beta used quantitative 5'-RACE with molecular barcodes. TCRdb fed the 5' RACE reads into MiXCR, producing one record per CDR3 protein. This table holds around 770,000 distinct CDR3 sequences, roughly 12% found once. V lost 5 bases and J lost 1; bases outside the gene matches: 2. Germline V gene sequence: CDR1 SGHTA, CDR2 FQGNSA. The CDR3 spans 14 residues. Sequencing used blood, either unsorted or a sorted T cell fraction (not recorded which). The J gene is TRBJ2-5, the V gene TRBV7-2; 9 bases map to TRBD1. The clonotype comes from a male donor with ankylosing spondylitis. This CDR3 reads CASSRDRAQETQYF. The CDR3 DNA reads TGTGCCAGCAGCAGGGACAGGGCCCAAGAGACCCAGTACTTC.